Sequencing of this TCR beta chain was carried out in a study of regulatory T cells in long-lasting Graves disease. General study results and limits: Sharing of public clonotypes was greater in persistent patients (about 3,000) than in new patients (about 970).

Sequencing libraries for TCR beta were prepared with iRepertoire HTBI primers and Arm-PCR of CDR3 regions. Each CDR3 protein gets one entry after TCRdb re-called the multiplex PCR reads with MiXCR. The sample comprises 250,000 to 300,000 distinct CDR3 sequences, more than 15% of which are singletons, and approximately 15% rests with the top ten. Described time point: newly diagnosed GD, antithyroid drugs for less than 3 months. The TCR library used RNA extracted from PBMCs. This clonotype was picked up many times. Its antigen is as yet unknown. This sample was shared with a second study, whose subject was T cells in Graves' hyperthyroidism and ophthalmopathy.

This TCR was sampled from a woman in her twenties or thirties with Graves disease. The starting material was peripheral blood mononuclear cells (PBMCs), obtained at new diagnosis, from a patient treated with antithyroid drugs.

The CDR3 DNA sequence: TGTGCCAGCAGACCCGCCCGGGACCGGTATGGCTACACCTTC. This codes for CASRPARDRYGYTF. The genes are TRBV2 and TRBJ1-2; TRBD1 is a possible D gene (5 bases). Germline CDR1 and CDR2: SNHLY and FYNNEI. The CDR3 consists of 14 residues. V was cut by 6 bases and J by 5 bases, with 16 bases left in between.